This T cell receptor beta chain was captured by sequencing in a study of Ad26.COV2.S vaccination and SARS-CoV-2 variants. Study as a whole: It was the COV1001 Ad26.COV2.S trial arm that included the donor. General observations from the study: Vaccine recipients posted higher spike-specific TCR breadth than their placebo counterparts.

This CDR3 has 12 residues. Germline V gives CDR1 SGHVS, CDR2 FNYEAQ. V gave up 2 bases and J gave up 5 bases, with 6 bases separating them. About this clone itself: The antigen remains unidentified.

Method: immunoSEQ multiplex PCR; TCRdb's copy keeps in-frame clones and lacks some. The sample includes some 290,000 clones, 70% to 90% of them seen just once. Regarding treatment: some 20 received Ad26.COV2.S at low or high dose, single or two shots; roughly five received placebo; per-sample allocation not given. Specimens were obtained on day 63 following the first vaccine or placebo injection. The rearrangement uses TRBV7-6 and TRBJ2-5; the D is unclear. Sequences were derived from peripheral blood, sampled in a trial of Ad26.COV2.S vaccine versus placebo. This clonotype was sampled from a person between 18 and 65 years old who received the Ad26.COV2.S COVID-19 vaccine or a placebo. This CDR3 reads CASSLIWETQYF. The CDR3 nucleotides read TGTGCCAGCAGCTTAATATGGGAGACCCAGTACTTC.